This T cell receptor (beta chain) is from a study of shared clonotypes between healthy human individuals. General observations from the study: Among non-shared clonotypes, generation probabilities were lower than among those shared by all four donors.

The assay was carried out at the deep level. Data came from immunoSEQ multiplex PCR; TCRdb stores just in-frame clones and leaves some out. The sample has over 950,000 clones; 60% to 85% are singletons. This CDR3 is built from 16 residues. Between the trimmed V and J ends, which lost 5 bases and 4 bases, there was a span of 17 bases. CDR1 SNHLY and CDR2 FYNNEI come from the germline V gene. A CD45RA+ naive subset and a CD45RA-negative memory subset were split from CD4+ cells. With regard to this clone: Antigen unknown.

This clonotype was obtained from a man between 18 and 35 years old in good health. Some clones in this sample may be carry-over from other donors' samples. The rearrangement links TRBV2 to TRBJ2-2; possible D gene TRBD2, 6 bases. The sample comprised memory CD4+ T cells from PBMCs. Specified subset: CD45RA-negative fraction. As DNA, the CDR3 is TGTGCCAGCAGTCGTCCAATAGCGGCTAGCACCGGGGAGCTGTTTTTT. Its translation is CASSRPIAASTGELFF.